Listed below are T cell receptor beta chains from one sample, sequenced in a study of technical replicates of blood from a handful of donors. Some clones are missing from TCRdb's copy, which holds only in-frame ones; the method was immunoSEQ multiplex PCR. The sample lists about 82,000 clones; 95% to 96% were seen once. Sequences were obtained from T cells isolated from PBMCs. These receptors were taken from a human donor in good health. Both conserved end residues are part of each CDR3. The D gene is left open where the match is weak. Only part of the rows carry a size: once, few, many, or a class if the clone is expanded.

cdr3_aa: CASSPRTGLEQYF; cdr3_nt: TGTGCCAGCAGCCCGAGGACAGGGCTCGAGCAGTACTTC; j_call: TRBJ2-7; d_call: TRBD1; clone_size: NA; v_call: TRBV11-3
cdr3_aa: CASSEGRRGRTTDTQYF; cdr3_nt: TGTGCCAGCAGCGAGGGAAGGCGGGGTAGGACCACAGATACGCAGTATTTT; j_call: TRBJ2-3; d_call: NA; clone_size: NA; v_call: TRBV9
cdr3_aa: CSVARSLSGSTDTQYF; cdr3_nt: TGCAGCGTTGCTCGGTCACTGAGCGGAAGCACAGATACGCAGTATTTT; j_call: TRBJ2-3; d_call: NA; clone_size: NA; v_call: TRBV29-1
cdr3_aa: CASSLASIRGTYEQYF; cdr3_nt: TGTGCCAGCAGCTTAGCAAGTATCCGAGGAACCTACGAGCAGTACTTC; j_call: TRBJ2-7; d_call: NA; clone_size: NA; v_call: TRBV7-9
cdr3_aa: CASSQSREVTEAFF; cdr3_nt: TGTGCCAGCAGCCAATCGAGGGAAGTAACTGAAGCTTTCTTT; j_call: TRBJ1-1; d_call: NA; clone_size: NA; v_call: TRBV14
cdr3_aa: CASSLRQTGSYEQYF; cdr3_nt: TGCGCCAGCAGCTTGCGACAGACCGGCTCCTACGAGCAGTACTTC; j_call: TRBJ2-7; d_call: NA; clone_size: NA; v_call: TRBV5-1
cdr3_aa: CASSPELAGGRNEQFF; cdr3_nt: TGCGCCAGCAGCCCGGAACTAGCGGGAGGGAGGAATGAGCAGTTCTTC; j_call: TRBJ2-1; d_call: TRBD2; clone_size: NA; v_call: TRBV5-1
cdr3_aa: CASSPSSGEVTDTQYF; cdr3_nt: TGTGCCAGCAGTCCCTCTAGCGGGGAGGTTACAGATACGCAGTATTTT; j_call: TRBJ2-3; d_call: TRBD2; clone_size: once; v_call: TRBV27
cdr3_aa: CASSFLEHLYNEQFF; cdr3_nt: TGTGCCAGCAGTTTCCTCGAGCACCTCTACAATGAGCAGTTCTTC; j_call: TRBJ2-1; d_call: NA; clone_size: NA; v_call: TRBV5-6
cdr3_aa: CASSAFGRSETQYF; cdr3_nt: TGTGCCAGTAGTGCTTTTGGGCGATCCGAGACCCAGTACTTC; j_call: TRBJ2-5; d_call: NA; clone_size: NA; v_call: TRBV19
cdr3_aa: CSARLAGEQFF; cdr3_nt: TGCAGTGCCAGACTAGCGGGAGAGCAGTTCTTC; j_call: TRBJ2-1; d_call: TRBD2; clone_size: NA; v_call: TRBV20-1
cdr3_aa: CASSLGDSSYEQYF; cdr3_nt: TGTGCCAGCAGTTTGGGGGACAGCTCTTACGAGCAGTACTTC; j_call: TRBJ2-7; d_call: TRBD1; clone_size: NA; v_call: TRBV27
cdr3_aa: CASSLPGLPSGELFF; cdr3_nt: TGCGCCAGCAGCCTTCCGGGACTACCGTCCGGGGAGCTGTTTTTT; j_call: TRBJ2-2; d_call: TRBD2; clone_size: NA; v_call: TRBV5-1
cdr3_aa: CASSLDSYTGELFF; cdr3_nt: TGTGCCAGCAGCTTAGACTCCTACACCGGGGAGCTGTTTTTT; j_call: TRBJ2-2; d_call: NA; clone_size: NA; v_call: TRBV7-3
cdr3_aa: CASSSGLAEETQYF; cdr3_nt: TGTGCCAGCAGCTCCGGACTAGCGGAAGAGACCCAGTACTTC; j_call: TRBJ2-5; d_call: TRBD2; clone_size: NA; v_call: TRBV7-8
cdr3_aa: CASSQGESGRALNEQFF; cdr3_nt: TGCGCCAGCAGCCAAGGCGAGAGCGGGAGGGCCTTAAATGAGCAGTTCTTC; j_call: TRBJ2-1; d_call: TRBD2; clone_size: once; v_call: TRBV4-1
cdr3_aa: CASTRDMNTEAFF; cdr3_nt: TGTGCCAGCACCAGGGACATGAACACTGAAGCTTTCTTT; j_call: TRBJ1-1; d_call: NA; clone_size: NA; v_call: TRBV9
cdr3_aa: CASSQVYGTDTQYF; cdr3_nt: TGCGCCAGCAGCCAAGTCTATGGTACAGATACGCAGTATTTT; j_call: TRBJ2-3; d_call: NA; clone_size: NA; v_call: TRBV4-1
cdr3_aa: CASSWGHRETQYF; cdr3_nt: TGTGCCAGCAGCTGGGGACACCGGGAGACCCAGTACTTC; j_call: TRBJ2-5; d_call: NA; clone_size: NA; v_call: TRBV11-2